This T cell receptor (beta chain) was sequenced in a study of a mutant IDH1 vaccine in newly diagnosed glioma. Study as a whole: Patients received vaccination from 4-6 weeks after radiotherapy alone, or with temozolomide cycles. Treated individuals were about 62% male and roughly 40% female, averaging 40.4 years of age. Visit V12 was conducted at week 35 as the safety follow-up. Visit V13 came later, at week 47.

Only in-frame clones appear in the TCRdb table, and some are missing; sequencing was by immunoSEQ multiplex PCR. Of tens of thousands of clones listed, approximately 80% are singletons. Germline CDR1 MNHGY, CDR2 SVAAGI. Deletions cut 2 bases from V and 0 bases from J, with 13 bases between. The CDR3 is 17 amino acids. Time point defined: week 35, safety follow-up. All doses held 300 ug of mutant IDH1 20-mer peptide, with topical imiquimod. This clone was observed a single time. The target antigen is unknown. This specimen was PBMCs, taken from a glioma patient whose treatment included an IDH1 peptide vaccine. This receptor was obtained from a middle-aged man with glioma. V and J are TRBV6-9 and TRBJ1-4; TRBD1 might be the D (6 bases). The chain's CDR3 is CASSYRGGPSTNEKLFF. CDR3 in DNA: TGTGCCAGCAGTTATCGTGGGGGCCCTTCAACTAATGAAAAACTGTTTTTT.